The 16 T cell receptor beta chains below come from one sample, sequenced in a study of beta chain features in type 1 diabetes. The study reverse transcribed the entire isolated RNA, so it sequenced expressed TCRB transcripts. This table comes from immunoSEQ multiplex PCR, and its TCRdb copy is limited to in-frame clones, with some not included. The data show 330,000 or so clones, less than 20% seen once. Material: naive CD4+ T cells from blood. The receptors derive from a woman between 18 and 30 years old in good health.

This clone was seen a few times. The CDR3 coding sequence is TGTGCCAGTAGCGGACAGGGGCGAGAGACCCAGTACTTC. It translates to CASSGQGRETQYF. The chain joins TRBV19 to TRBJ2-5, with 9 bases matching TRBD1. V lost 6 bases and J lost 4; bases outside the gene matches: 3. CDR1 and CDR2 from the germline V gene are LNHDA and SQIVND (reference sequence). The CDR3 covers 13 residues.

This clone was seen more than once but under ten times. This rearrangement joins TRBV9 to TRBJ2-5; 12 bases are a match to TRBD2. The junction had 11 bases not matched to a gene; V was cut back by 0 bases and J by 5 bases. This CDR3 spans 18 amino acids. The V gene's germline CDR1 is SGDLS and CDR2 YYNGEE. Here the CDR3 DNA reads TGTGCCAGCAGCGTAGGGCTAGCGGGAGGGCTGGGGAGTGAGACCCAGTACTTC. Protein: CASSVGLAGGLGSETQYF.

In its sample, this clone was seen a few times. The chain is built from TRBV6-6 and TRBJ1-6; D might be TRBD1 (6 bases). CDR3 size: 12 residues. V was clipped by 7 bases and J by 6 bases, with 7 bases between them. CDR1 MNHNY and CDR2 SVGAGI come from the germline V gene (reference sequence). This chain's CDR3 is CASNRANSPLHF. The CDR3 nucleotides read TGTGCCAGCAACAGGGCTAATTCACCCCTCCACTTT.

This sequence joins TRBV6-5 and TRBJ2-7, with D perhaps TRBD2 (6 bases). Germline CDR1 is MNHEY and CDR2 is SVGAGI. This CDR3 contains 14 residues. V gave up 0 bases and J gave up 0 bases, with 6 bases separating them. The CDR3 spells CASSYSRGSYEQYF. In nucleotides, the CDR3 is TGTGCCAGCAGTTACTCGCGGGGCTCCTACGAGCAGTACTTC.

The rearrangement uses TRBV7-9 and TRBJ1-3; weak D call: TRBD1 (6 bases). This CDR3 comprises 17 residues. V was trimmed by 2 bases and J by 4 bases, leaving 18 bases between them. Per the germline V gene, CDR1 is SEHNR and CDR2 is FQNEAQ (reference sequence). CDR3: CASSLSAGATGGNTIYF. CDR3 DNA: TGTGCCAGCAGCTTATCCGCAGGGGCGACAGGAGGAAACACCATATATTTT.

The sample holds a few counts of this clone. V and J are TRBV25-1 and TRBJ2-3; perhaps TRBD2 as D (6 bases). The germline CDR1 and CDR2 sequences are MGHDK and SYGVNS. The CDR3 extends over 17 amino acids. Trimming left V 0 bases short and J 2 bases short, with 15 bases between. CDR3 sequence (DNA): TGTGCCAGCAGTGAATATGACCCAGGGAGGCTCACAGATACGCAGTATTTT. It encodes CASSEYDPGRLTDTQYF.

The chain joins TRBV19 to TRBJ2-7; 8 bases are a match to TRBD1. The CDR3 totals 15 residues. The V gene's germline CDR1 is LNHDA and CDR2 SQIVND (reference sequence). With 2 bases clipped from V and 2 bases from J, the junction kept 5 bases outside the gene matches. The CDR3 loop reads CASSIFGQGTYEQYF. CDR3 bases: TGTGCCAGTAGTATATTCGGACAGGGAACCTACGAGCAGTACTTC.

This clone was observed a handful of times. V usage is TRBV7-2 and J usage is TRBJ2-7, with a tentative D call TRBD1 (5 bases). V lost 0 bases and J 0 bases, leaving 12 bases between the germline ends. From germline, CDR1 is SGHTA and CDR2 FQGNSA. The CDR3 contains 16 residues. CDR3 residues: CASSLAAGRSSYEQYF. CDR3 DNA sequence: TGTGCCAGCAGCTTAGCTGCAGGGCGAAGCTCCTACGAGCAGTACTTC.

The rearrangement links TRBV4-1 to TRBJ1-1, with 12 nucleotides matching TRBD1. Germline-derived CDR1 and CDR2 are MGHRA and YSYEKL. With 4 bases clipped from V and 1 base from J, the junction kept 7 bases outside the gene matches. The CDR3 spans 17 residues. The CDR3 nucleotides are TGCGCCAGCAGCCGCCCCGGGACAGGGGGCAAGAACACTGAAGCTTTCTTT. Its translation: CASSRPGTGGKNTEAFF.

About this clone itself: The same CDR3 arises from other DNA sequences in this sample as well. The chain's CDR3 is CASRLTGGNSPLHF. The CDR3 coding sequence is TGTGCCAGTAGACTAACAGGGGGTAATTCACCCCTCCACTTT. The chain couples TRBV19 to TRBJ1-6; TRBD1 agrees at 8 bases. This CDR3 region has 14 residues. The junction had 4 bases not matched to a gene; V was cut back by 6 bases and J by 6 bases. Germline lookup yields CDR1 LNHDA and CDR2 SQIVND (reference sequence).

This clone was detected only a few times. The chain employs TRBV30 and TRBJ2-1, with TRBD2 as a possible D gene (7 bases). V was shortened by 8 bases and J by 6 bases, with 14 bases between the two germline ends. The CDR3 contains 12 residues. Germline assignment: CDR1 GTSNPN and CDR2 SVGIG (reference sequence). The CDR3 region has the DNA TGTGCCGAAGGGGAGGGGGGCAATGAGCAGTTCTTC. Its protein product is CAEGEGGNEQFF.

The sample holds a few counts of this clone. In nucleotides, the CDR3 is TGCAGCGGTCGGACAGGGGTGGGAAAACTGTTTTTT. Protein product: CSGRTGVGKLFF. The chain is built from TRBV29-1 and TRBJ1-4; TRBD1 agrees at 9 bases. Trimming took 7 bases from V and 10 from J; bases not matched to a gene: 7. Germline loops: CDR1 SQVTM, CDR2 ANQGSEA. This CDR3 region has 12 residues.

The chain is built from TRBV6-6 and TRBJ1-5; D gene unclear. Germline-derived CDR1 and CDR2 are MNHNY and SVGAGI (reference sequence). The CDR3 runs 12 residues. The V end was cut by 4 bases, the J end by 3 bases, with 4 bases between. In nucleotides, the CDR3 is TGTGCCAGCAGTTCCTTCAATCAGCCCCAGCATTTT. It specifies CASSSFNQPQHF.

The CDR3 here is CASSPTGVQETQYF. CDR3 bases: TGTGCCAGCAGTCCTACAGGGGTTCAAGAGACCCAGTACTTC. The genes are TRBV7-9 and TRBJ2-5, with 7 positions matching TRBD1. Germline V lookup: CDR1 SEHNR, CDR2 FQNEAQ (reference sequence). The V segment lost 6 bases and the J segment 2 bases; nucleotides outside the gene matches: 6. The CDR3 spans 14 residues. Full variable domain (rest looked up from reference TRBV7-9 and TRBJ2-5): DTGVSQNPRHKITKRGQNVTFRCDPISEHNRLYWYRQTLGQGPEFLTYFQNEAQLEKSRLLSDRFSAERPKGSFSTLEIQRTEQGDSAMYLCASSPTGVQETQYFGPGTRLLVL.

This clone was seen a handful of times. The CDR3: CASSLGDYGYTF. The CDR3 bases are TGCGCCAGCAGCTTAGGGGACTATGGCTACACCTTC. The chain employs TRBV5-1 and TRBJ1-2; maybe TRBD1 (5 bases). V lost 2 bases to trimming and J lost 3 bases, with 5 bases between them. The CDR3 loop spans 12 amino acids. From germline, CDR1 is SGHRS and CDR2 YFSETQ.

V usage is TRBV6-5 and J usage is TRBJ2-7; D call uncertain. V was shortened by 4 bases and J by 4 bases, with 8 bases between the two germline ends. The germline V gene encodes CDR1 MNHEY and CDR2 SVGAGI. This CDR3 has 12 residues. The chain's CDR3 is CASSWSDYEQYF. The CDR3 bases are TGTGCCAGCAGTTGGTCAGATTACGAGCAGTACTTC.